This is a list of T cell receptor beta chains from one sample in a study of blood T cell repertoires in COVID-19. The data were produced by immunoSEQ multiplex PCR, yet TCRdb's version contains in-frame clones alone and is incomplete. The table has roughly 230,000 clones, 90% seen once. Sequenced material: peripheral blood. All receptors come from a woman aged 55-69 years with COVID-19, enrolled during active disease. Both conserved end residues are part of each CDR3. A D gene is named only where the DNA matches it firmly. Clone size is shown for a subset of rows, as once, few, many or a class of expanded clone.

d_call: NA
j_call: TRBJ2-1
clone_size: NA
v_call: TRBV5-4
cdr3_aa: CASSLNVNNEQFF
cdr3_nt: TGTGCCAGCAGCTTGAATGTTAACAATGAGCAGTTCTTC

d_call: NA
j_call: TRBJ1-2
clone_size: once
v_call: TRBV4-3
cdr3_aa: CASSQDRTGGAYGYTF
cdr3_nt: TGCGCCAGCAGCCAAGATCGAACCGGAGGGGCTTATGGCTACACCTTC

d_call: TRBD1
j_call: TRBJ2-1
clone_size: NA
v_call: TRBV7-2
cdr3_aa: CASSWGQGFFYNEQFF
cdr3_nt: TGTGCCAGCAGCTGGGGACAGGGGTTTTTCTACAATGAGCAGTTCTTC

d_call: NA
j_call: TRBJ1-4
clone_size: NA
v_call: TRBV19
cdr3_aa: CASSIIGEKLFF
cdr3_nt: TGTGCCAGTAGCATAATTGGCGAAAAACTGTTTTTT

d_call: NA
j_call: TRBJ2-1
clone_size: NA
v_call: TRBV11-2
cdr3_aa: CASSLGSFGEQFF
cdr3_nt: TGTGCCAGCAGCTTAGGTAGTTTTGGTGAGCAGTTCTTC

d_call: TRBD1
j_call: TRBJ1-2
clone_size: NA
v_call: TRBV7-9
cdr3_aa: CASSLAFPQGQNYGYTF
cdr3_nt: TGTGCCAGCAGCTTAGCGTTCCCACAGGGGCAGAACTATGGCTACACCTTC

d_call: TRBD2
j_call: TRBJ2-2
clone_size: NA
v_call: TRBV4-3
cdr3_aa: CASSPAPSGNTGELFF
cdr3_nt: TGCGCCAGCAGCCCGGCCCCTAGCGGGAACACCGGGGAGCTGTTTTTT

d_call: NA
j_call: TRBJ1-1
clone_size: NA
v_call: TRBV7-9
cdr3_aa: CASSLGGQNMNTEAFF
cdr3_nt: TGTGCCAGCAGCTTGGGTGGACAGAACATGAACACTGAAGCTTTCTTT

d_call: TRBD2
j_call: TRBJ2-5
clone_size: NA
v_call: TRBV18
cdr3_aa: CASSLGLAGSQETQYF
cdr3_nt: TGTGCCAGCTCTCTCGGACTAGCGGGGTCCCAAGAGACCCAGTACTTC

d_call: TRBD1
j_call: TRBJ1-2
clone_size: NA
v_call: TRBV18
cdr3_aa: CASSPFLTGTEYGYTF
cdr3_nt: TGTGCCAGCTCACCATTTCTTACCGGGACAGAATATGGCTACACCTTC

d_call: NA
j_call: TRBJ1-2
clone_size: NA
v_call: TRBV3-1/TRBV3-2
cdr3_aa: CASSQDGLGYTF
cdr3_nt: TGTGCCAGCAGCCAAGACGGGTTGGGCTACACCTTC

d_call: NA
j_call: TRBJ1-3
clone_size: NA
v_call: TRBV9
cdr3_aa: CASSPQPVNTIYF
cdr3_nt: TGTGCCAGCAGCCCCCAACCAGTAAACACCATATATTTT

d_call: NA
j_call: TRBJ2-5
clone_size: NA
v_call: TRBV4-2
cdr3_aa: CASSQGGGGAQETQYF
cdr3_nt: TGTGCCAGCAGCCAAGGAGGCGGAGGAGCCCAAGAGACCCAGTACTTC

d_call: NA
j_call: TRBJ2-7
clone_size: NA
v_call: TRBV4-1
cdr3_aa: CASSPKTGISYEQYF
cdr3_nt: TGCGCCAGCAGCCCCAAGACAGGAATTTCCTACGAGCAGTACTTC

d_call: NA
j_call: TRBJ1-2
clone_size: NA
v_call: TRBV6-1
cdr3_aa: CASSEFAGARGYTF
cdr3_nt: TGTGCCAGCAGTGAATTTGCAGGGGCTCGAGGCTACACCTTC

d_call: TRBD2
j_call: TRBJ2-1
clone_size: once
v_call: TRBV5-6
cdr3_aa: CASSSGLAGRYDEQFF
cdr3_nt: TGTGCCAGCAGCTCGGGACTAGCGGGACGCTATGATGAGCAGTTCTTC

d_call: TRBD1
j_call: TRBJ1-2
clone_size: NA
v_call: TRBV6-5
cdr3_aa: CASTGGQGVHYGYTF
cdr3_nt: TGTGCCAGCACCGGAGGACAGGGAGTACACTATGGCTACACCTTC

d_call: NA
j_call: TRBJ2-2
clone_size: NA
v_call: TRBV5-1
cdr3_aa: CASSSDGATGAGELFF
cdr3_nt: TGCGCCAGCAGCTCCGATGGAGCAACGGGGGCCGGGGAGCTGTTTTTT

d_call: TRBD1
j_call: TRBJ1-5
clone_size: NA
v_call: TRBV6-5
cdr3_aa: CASRTAGGVNQPQHF
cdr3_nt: TGTGCCAGCAGAACAGCAGGGGGCGTCAATCAGCCCCAGCATTTT

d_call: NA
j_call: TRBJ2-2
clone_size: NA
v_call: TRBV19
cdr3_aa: CASSIGLANTGELFF
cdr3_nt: TGTGCCAGTAGTATAGGACTAGCGAACACCGGGGAGCTGTTTTTT

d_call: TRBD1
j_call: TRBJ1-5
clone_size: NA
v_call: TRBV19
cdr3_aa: CATEHGQGEQPQHF
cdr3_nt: TGTGCCACCGAACACGGACAGGGTGAACAGCCCCAGCATTTT

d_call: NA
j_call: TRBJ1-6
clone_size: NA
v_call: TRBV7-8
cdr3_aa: CASSTRGGAGNSPLHF
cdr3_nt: TGTGCCAGCAGCACCAGAGGTGGCGCGGGGAATTCACCCCTCCACTTT

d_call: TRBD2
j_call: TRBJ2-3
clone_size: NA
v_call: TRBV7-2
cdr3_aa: CASGDPSGMTDTQYF
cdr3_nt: TGTGCCAGCGGGGACCCTAGCGGGATGACAGATACGCAGTATTTT

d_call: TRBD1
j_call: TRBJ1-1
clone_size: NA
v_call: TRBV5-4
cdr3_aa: CASSFDRGTEAFF
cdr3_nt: TGTGCCAGCAGCTTTGACAGGGGCACTGAAGCTTTCTTT

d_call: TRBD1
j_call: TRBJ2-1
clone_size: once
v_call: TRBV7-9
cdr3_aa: CASSFSVQGSYRNNEQFF
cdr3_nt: TGTGCCAGCAGCTTTTCCGTACAGGGGAGTTATCGGAACAATGAGCAGTTCTTC

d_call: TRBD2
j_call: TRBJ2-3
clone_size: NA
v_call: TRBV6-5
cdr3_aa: CASSLAGDTQYF
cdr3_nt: TGTGCCAGCAGTCTAGCGGGGGATACGCAGTATTTT

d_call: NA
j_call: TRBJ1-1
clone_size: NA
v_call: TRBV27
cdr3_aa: CASRSGGGTEAFF
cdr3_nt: TGTGCCAGCAGATCTGGGGGAGGGACTGAAGCTTTCTTT

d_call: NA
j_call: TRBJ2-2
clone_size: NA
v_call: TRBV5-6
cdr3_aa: CASSLGPGVGTGELFF
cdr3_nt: TGTGCCAGCAGCTTGGGGCCGGGGGTCGGAACCGGGGAGCTGTTTTTT

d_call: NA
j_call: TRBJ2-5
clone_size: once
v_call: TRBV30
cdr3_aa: CAWSPGVAQETQYF
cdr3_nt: TGTGCCTGGAGTCCGGGGGTCGCGCAAGAGACCCAGTACTTC

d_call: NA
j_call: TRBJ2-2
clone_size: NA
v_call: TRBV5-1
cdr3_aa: CASSLAGLGGTGELFF
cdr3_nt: TGCGCCAGCAGCTTGGCCGGGTTGGGTGGCACCGGGGAGCTGTTTTTT

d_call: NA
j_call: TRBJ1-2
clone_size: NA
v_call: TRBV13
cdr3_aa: CASSLGSGYTF
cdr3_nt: TGTGCCAGCAGCTTAGGGAGTGGCTACACCTTC

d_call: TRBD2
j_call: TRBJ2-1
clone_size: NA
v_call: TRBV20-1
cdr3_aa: CSAPLGGEQFF
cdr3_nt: TGCAGTGCACCCCTGGGGGGGGAGCAGTTCTTC